The 8 T cell receptor beta chains in this list originate from one sample, sequenced in a study of cytotoxic CD8 clonotypes in ibrutinib-treated CLL. Method: immunoSEQ multiplex PCR; TCRdb's copy keeps in-frame clones and lacks some. Among under 150,000 clones, 80% were seen once, and the ten largest hold approximately 7.6%. Material: PBMCs, obtained after 36 months of ibrutinib treatment. The receptors were sampled from a human donor with chronic lymphocytic leukemia.

The rearrangement links TRBV2 to TRBJ2-3; 8 bases line up with TRBD1. The germline gives CDR1 SNHLY, CDR2 FYNNEI. The CDR3 totals 11 residues. The V and J ends lost 9 bases and 15 bases, in that order; junction bases with no gene match: 11. The CDR3 reads CASSRGPIRYF. The CDR3 bases are TGTGCCAGTAGCAGGGGGCCCATTAGATATTTT.

This rearrangement joins TRBV19 to TRBJ1-1, with a weak D call TRBD1 (6 bases). The ends were cut back, 5 bases at V and 1 base at J, with 8 bases in the middle. The CDR3 is 13 residues long. The germline V gene encodes CDR1 LNHDA and CDR2 SQIVND (reference sequence). CDR3 sequence reads: CASSRQENTEAFF. For the CDR3, the DNA is TGTGCCAGTAGTCGACAGGAGAACACTGAAGCTTTCTTT.

The chain recombines TRBV5-1 with TRBJ1-1; 8 bases are a match to TRBD1. The CDR3 consists of 15 residues. Germline CDR1 and CDR2: SGHRS and YFSETQ. V lost 4 bases, J lost 4 bases, and 9 bases stayed unmatched. CDR3 coding DNA: TGCGCCAGCAGCCCGTGGACAGGGACCCTCACTGAAGCTTTCTTT. Its protein is CASSPWTGTLTEAFF. Looking up the rest from reference TRBV5-1 and TRBJ1-1 gives the full variable domain: KAGVTQTPRYLIKTRGQQVTLSCSPISGHRSVSWYQQTPGQGLQFLFEYFSETQRNKGNFPGRFSGRQFSNSRSEMNVSTLELGDSALYLCASSPWTGTLTEAFFGQGTRLTVV.

V is TRBV15 and J is TRBJ2-7; unclear D gene. Trimming removed 5 bases from V and 3 bases from J, with 14 bases in between. The CDR3 has 14 residues. Germline V lookup: CDR1 LNHNV, CDR2 YYDKDF (reference sequence). Here the CDR3 DNA reads TGTGCCACCAGCGGATACTTGGCCAGCTACGAGCAGTACTTC. Its translation is CATSGYLASYEQYF.

CDR3 amino acids: CASSLPGAGHEQFF. CDR3 in DNA: TGTGCCAGCAGCCTCCCGGGAGCAGGTCACGAGCAGTTCTTC. This chain uses TRBV7-2 with TRBJ2-1, with D maybe TRBD2 (6 bases). Germline CDR1 is SGHTA and CDR2 is FQGNSA. Trimming stripped 5 bases from V and 10 bases from J, with 18 bases between. The CDR3 is made up of 14 amino acids.

The chain employs TRBV2 and TRBJ2-6; D not resolved. This CDR3 has 18 amino acids. The V end was cut by 6 bases, the J end by 0 bases, with 18 bases between. Per the germline V gene, CDR1 is SNHLY and CDR2 is FYNNEI. CDR3 loop: CASSAGLLVTSGANVLTF. CDR3 DNA: TGTGCCAGCAGCGCCGGGCTCCTTGTTACCTCTGGGGCCAACGTCCTGACTTTC.

The rearrangement joins TRBV21-1 to TRBJ2-2. TRBV21-1 is a pseudogene locus. This CDR3 spans 17 amino acids. CDR3 amino acids: CASSKAYGIINTGELFF. CDR3 DNA: TGTGCCAGCAGCAAGGCCTACGGAATAATCAACACCGGGGAGCTGTTTTTT.

This rearrangement joins TRBV27 to TRBJ1-3; 12 bases are a match to TRBD1. The germline V gene encodes CDR1 MNHEY and CDR2 SMNVEV (reference sequence). J was trimmed by 2 bases and V by 8 bases; bases with no gene match: 1. CDR3 length: 14 amino acids. The CDR3 sequence is CASWDRGPGNTIYF. The CDR3 DNA reads as TGTGCCAGCTGGGACAGGGGGCCTGGAAACACCATATATTTT.